The present T cell receptor beta chain was sequenced within a study of blood T cell repertoires in COVID-19. The overall study: Specimens from acute and convalescent COVID-19 originated in the United States, Italy and Spain. T cells, B-cell-depleted T cells, or PBMCs provided the cDNA or gDNA that served as material.

On this clone itself: This specimen includes other DNA sequences encoding the same CDR3.

As processed by the authors: Estimation of nucleated cell counts was performed using reference gene primer amplification. Measured with immunoSEQ multiplex PCR; TCRdb has only the in-frame clones, and not every one. V, J and clone size are taken as reported in that table, and D and trimming were inferred from the DNA itself. The top ten hold 2% to 2.5% of the sample, which has about 400,000 clones, approximately 85% seen once. Germline CDR1 and CDR2: LNHNV and YYDKDF (reference sequence). The CDR3 covers 15 residues. V lost 1 base and J 2 bases, leaving 9 bases between the germline ends. Sequencing was carried out using PBMCs or T cells enriched from blood (not recorded which). The J gene is TRBJ1-5, the V gene TRBV15; unclear D gene. The sequence was obtained from a woman aged 40 to 49 with acute COVID-19. CDR3 in amino acids: CATSRGRGGNQPQHF. DNA of the CDR3: TGTGCCACCAGCAGAGGTCGGGGAGGCAATCAGCCCCAGCATTTT.